This TCR beta chain derives from a study of blood T cell repertoires in COVID-19. Overall study: Acute and convalescent COVID-19 specimens originated in the United States, Italy and Spain. The cDNA or gDNA used as material had been derived from T cells, B-cell-depleted T cells, or PBMCs.

Trimming removed 10 bases at V and 8 bases at J, with 20 bases between. The V gene's germline CDR1 is SNHLY and CDR2 FYNNEI. The CDR3 is 14 residues long. Original data processing: Reference gene primers were amplified, and this amplification served to estimate nucleated cell counts. Clones were sequenced by immunoSEQ multiplex PCR, and TCRdb holds only the in-frame ones, with some missing. V, J and clone size were drawn from that table, and D and trimming were deduced from the DNA. The sample has some 38,000 clones, more than 80% seen once. The specimen was peripheral blood. V gene TRBV2 combines with J gene TRBJ1-4; D not certain. The TCR sequence derives from a woman in her seventies with acute or convalescent COVID-19. The CDR3 sequence: CATQEQGPSEKLFF. The DNA for the CDR3 is TGTGCCACCCAGGAACAAGGCCCGAGCGAAAAACTGTTTTTT.